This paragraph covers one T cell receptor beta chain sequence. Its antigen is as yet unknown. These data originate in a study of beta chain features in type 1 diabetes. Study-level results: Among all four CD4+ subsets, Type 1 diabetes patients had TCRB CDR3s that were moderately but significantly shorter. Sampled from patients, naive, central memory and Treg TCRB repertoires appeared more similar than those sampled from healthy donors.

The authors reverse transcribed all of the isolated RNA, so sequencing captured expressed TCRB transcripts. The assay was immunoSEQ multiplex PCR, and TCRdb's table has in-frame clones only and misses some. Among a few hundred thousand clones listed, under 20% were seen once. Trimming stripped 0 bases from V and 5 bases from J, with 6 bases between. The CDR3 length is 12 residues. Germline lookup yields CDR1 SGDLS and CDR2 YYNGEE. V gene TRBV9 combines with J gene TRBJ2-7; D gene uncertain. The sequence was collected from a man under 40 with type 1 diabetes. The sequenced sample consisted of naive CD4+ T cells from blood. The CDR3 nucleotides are TGTGCCAGCAGCGTAGTAGGAAACGAGCAGTACTTC. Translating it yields CASSVVGNEQYF. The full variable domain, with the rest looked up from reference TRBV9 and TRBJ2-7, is DSGVTQTPKHLITATGQRVTLRCSPRSGDLSVYWYQQSLDQGLQFLIQYYNGEERAKGNILERFSAQQFPDLHSELNLSSLELGDSALYFCASSVVGNEQYFGPGTRLTVT.